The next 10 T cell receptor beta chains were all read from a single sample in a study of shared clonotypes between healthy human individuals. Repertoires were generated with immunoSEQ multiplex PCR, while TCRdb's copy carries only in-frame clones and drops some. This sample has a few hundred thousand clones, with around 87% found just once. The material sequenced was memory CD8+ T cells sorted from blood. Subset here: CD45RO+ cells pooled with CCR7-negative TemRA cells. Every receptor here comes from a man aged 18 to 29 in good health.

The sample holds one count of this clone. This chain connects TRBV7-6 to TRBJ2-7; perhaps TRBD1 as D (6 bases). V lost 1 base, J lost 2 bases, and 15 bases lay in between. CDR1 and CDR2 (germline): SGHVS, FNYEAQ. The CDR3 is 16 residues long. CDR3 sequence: CASSLEGTGNTYEQYF. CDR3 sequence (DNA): TGTGCCAGCAGCTTAGAAGGTACAGGGAATACCTACGAGCAGTACTTC.

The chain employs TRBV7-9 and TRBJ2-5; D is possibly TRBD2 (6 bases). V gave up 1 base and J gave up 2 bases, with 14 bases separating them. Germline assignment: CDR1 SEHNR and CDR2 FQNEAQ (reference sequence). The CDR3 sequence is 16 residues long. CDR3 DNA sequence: TGTGCCAGCAGCTTAGGGGTAGCGGAGATGCAAGAGACCCAGTACTTC. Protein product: CASSLGVAEMQETQYF.

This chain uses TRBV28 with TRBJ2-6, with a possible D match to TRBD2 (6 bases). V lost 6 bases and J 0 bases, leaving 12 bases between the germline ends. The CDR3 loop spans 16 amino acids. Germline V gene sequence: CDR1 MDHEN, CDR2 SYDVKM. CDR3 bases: TGTGCCAGCAGACGCGGCGGGGCCTCTGGGGCCAACGTCCTGACTTTC. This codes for CASRRGGASGANVLTF.

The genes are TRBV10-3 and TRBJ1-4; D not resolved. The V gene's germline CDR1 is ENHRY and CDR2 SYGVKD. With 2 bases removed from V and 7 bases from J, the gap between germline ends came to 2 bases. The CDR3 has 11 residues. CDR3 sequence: CAISEGEKLFF. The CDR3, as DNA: TGTGCCATCAGTGAGGGTGAAAAACTGTTTTTT.

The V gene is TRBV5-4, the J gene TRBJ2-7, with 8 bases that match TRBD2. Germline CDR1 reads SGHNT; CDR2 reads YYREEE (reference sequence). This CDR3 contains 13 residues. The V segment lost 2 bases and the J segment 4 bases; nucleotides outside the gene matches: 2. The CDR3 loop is CASSFSGGYEQYF. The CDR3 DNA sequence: TGTGCCAGCAGCTTCTCGGGGGGGTACGAGCAGTACTTC.

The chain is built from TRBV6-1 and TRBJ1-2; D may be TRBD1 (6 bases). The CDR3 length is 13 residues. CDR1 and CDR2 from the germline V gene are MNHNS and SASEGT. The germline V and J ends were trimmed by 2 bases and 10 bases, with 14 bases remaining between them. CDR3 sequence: CASSETGEGHYTF. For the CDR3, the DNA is TGTGCCAGCAGTGAAACGGGAGAGGGACACTACACCTTC.

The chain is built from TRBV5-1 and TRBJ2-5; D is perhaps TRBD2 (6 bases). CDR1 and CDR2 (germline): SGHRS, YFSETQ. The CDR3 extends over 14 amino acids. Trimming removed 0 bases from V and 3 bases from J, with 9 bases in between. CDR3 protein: CASSLEWGEETQYF. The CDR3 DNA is TGCGCCAGCAGCTTGGAGTGGGGGGAAGAGACCCAGTACTTC.

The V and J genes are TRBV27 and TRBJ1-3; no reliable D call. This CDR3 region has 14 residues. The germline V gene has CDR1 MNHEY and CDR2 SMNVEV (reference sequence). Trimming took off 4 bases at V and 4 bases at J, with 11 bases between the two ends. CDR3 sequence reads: CASSSSAGGNTIYF. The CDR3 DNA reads TGTGCCAGCAGTTCGTCCGCTGGGGGAAACACCATATATTTT.

The CDR3 here is CASGLVFRAYEPYEQYF. CDR3 in DNA: TGTGCTAGTGGTTTGGTATTTCGGGCCTACGAGCCCTACGAGCAGTACTTC. The chain combines TRBV12-5 with TRBJ2-7; D gene uncertain. The CDR3 runs to 17 residues. Germline CDR1 LGHNT, CDR2 FRNRAP. V was pared by 0 bases and J by 2 bases, with 17 bases between.

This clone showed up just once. The CDR3 coding sequence is TGTGCCAGCAGCCTTCGAGGGGACCCAGATACGCAGTATTTT. It yields the protein CASSLRGDPDTQYF. The chain couples TRBV6-6 to TRBJ2-3; D could derive from TRBD1 or TRBD2 (5 bases each). Trimming left V 6 bases short and J 4 bases short, with 14 bases between. The germline gives CDR1 MNHNY, CDR2 SVGAGI (reference sequence). The CDR3 spans 14 residues.